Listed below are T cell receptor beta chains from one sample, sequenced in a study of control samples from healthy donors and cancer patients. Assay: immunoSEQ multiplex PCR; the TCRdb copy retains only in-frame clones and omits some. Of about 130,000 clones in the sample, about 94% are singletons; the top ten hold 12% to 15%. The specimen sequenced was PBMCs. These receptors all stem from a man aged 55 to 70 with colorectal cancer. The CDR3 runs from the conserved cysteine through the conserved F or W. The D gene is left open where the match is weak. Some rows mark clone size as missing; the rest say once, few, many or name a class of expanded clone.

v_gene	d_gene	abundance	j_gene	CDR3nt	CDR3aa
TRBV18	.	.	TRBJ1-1	TGTGCCAGCTCACCACCGCCACCGAACACTGAAGCTTTCTTT	CASSPPPPNTEAFF
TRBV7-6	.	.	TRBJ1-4	TGTGCCAGCAGCTTAGGACAGTCTAATGAAAAACTGTTTTTT	CASSLGQSNEKLFF
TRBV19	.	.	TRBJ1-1	TGTGCCAGTAGTATAGGTGGGCCCCGGACCGCTGAAGCTTTCTTT	CASSIGGPRTAEAFF
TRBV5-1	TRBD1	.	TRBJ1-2	TGCGCCAGCAGCACCGGACAGGGTGACTATGGCTACACCTTC	CASSTGQGDYGYTF
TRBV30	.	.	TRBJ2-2	TGTGCCTGGAGTACCGAGGGGAACACCGGGGAGCTGTTTTTT	CAWSTEGNTGELFF
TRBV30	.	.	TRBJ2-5	TGTGCCTGGAGCCACACAGGACAAGAGACCCAGTACTTC	CAWSHTGQETQYF
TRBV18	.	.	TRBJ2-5	TGTGCCAGCTCACCACCAATGGGACAAGAGACCCAGTACTTC	CASSPPMGQETQYF
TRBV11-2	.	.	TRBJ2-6	TGTGCCAGCTTGTCCCGACGGGGCTCGCGGGCCAACGTCCTGACTTTC	CASLSRRGSRANVLTF
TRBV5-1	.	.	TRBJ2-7	TGCGCCAGCAGCCAGCAGGGATACGAGCAGTACTTC	CASSQQGYEQYF
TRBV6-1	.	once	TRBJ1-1	TGTGCCAGCAGTGAAGGAAGGTACTCAGGCACTGAAGCTTTCTTT	CASSEGRYSGTEAFF
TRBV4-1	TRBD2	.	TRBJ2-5	TGCGCCAGCAGGTCCTGGGGACTAGCTGTGGGAGGAGAGACCCAGTACTTC	CASRSWGLAVGGETQYF
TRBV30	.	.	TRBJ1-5	TGTGCCTGGAGTGCGACAGAGGGTCAGCCCCAGCATTTT	CAWSATEGQPQHF
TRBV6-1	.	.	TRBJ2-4	TGTGCCAGCAGTGAAAGGGCAGAAGGAAACATTCAGTACTTC	CASSERAEGNIQYF
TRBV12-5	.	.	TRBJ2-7	TGTGCTAGTGGCCTGGACACGACCTCGGAACAGTACTTC	CASGLDTTSEQYF
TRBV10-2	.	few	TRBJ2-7	TGCGCCAGCAGTGAGGAGGGACGGAACGAGCAGTACTTC	CASSEEGRNEQYF
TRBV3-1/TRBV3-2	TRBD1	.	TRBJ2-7	TGTGCCAGCAGCCAAGTTGGACAGGGCGTCTACGAGCAGTACTTC	CASSQVGQGVYEQYF
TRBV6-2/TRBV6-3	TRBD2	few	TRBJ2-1	TGTGCCAGCAGTTACTGGACTAGCGGGGTATATGAGCAGTTCTTC	CASSYWTSGVYEQFF
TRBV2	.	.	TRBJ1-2	TGTGCCAGCAGTGCACAGGGTCATGGCTACACCTTC	CASSAQGHGYTF
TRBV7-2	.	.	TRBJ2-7	TGTGCCAGCATCCGAAAGGCCTACGAGCAGTACTTC	CASIRKAYEQYF
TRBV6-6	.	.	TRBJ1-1	TGTGCCAGCAGTTTTACAGCGAACACTGAAGCTTTCTTT	CASSFTANTEAFF
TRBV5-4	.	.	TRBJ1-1	TGTGCCAGCAGCTCCACAGAGAACACTGAAGCTTTCTTT	CASSSTENTEAFF
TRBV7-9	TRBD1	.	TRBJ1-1	TGTGCCAGCAGCCCACCGGGACAGGGAGTCAACACTGAAGCTTTCTTT	CASSPPGQGVNTEAFF
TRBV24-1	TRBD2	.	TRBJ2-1	TGTGCCACAGCTCCCGGGACTAGCGGGTTCTACAATGAGCAGTTCTTC	CATAPGTSGFYNEQFF
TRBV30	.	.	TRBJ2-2	TGTGCCTGGGATACAGGGTCCGGGGAGCTGTTTTTT	CAWDTGSGELFF
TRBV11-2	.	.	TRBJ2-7	TGTGCCAGCAGCTTAGCCCGGGGAACGGTTGCAGGGGAGCAGTACTTC	CASSLARGTVAGEQYF
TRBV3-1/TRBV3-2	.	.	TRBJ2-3	TGTGCCAGCAGCCGAGGGACTAGCACAGATACGCAGTATTTT	CASSRGTSTDTQYF
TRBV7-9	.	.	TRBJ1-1	TGTGCCAGCAGCTCGACAGGAGAAGCTTTCTTT	CASSSTGEAFF
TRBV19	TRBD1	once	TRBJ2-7	TGTGCCAGTACCCCAACAGGGGCTAATTCCGAGCAGTACTTC	CASTPTGANSEQYF
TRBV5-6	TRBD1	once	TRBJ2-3	TGTGCCAGCAGCCGGACAGGGGTAGGAGATACGCAGTATTTT	CASSRTGVGDTQYF
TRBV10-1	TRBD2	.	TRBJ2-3	TGCGCCAGCAGTGACGGAGCGGGGTGGCCAGATACGCAGTATTTT	CASSDGAGWPDTQYF
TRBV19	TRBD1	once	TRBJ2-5	TGTGCCAGTAGTAGCCAGGGGGCGGAGACCCAGTACTTC	CASSSQGAETQYF